Each of the 20 T cell receptor beta chains below was sequenced from the same sample in a study of blood T cell repertoires in COVID-19. Data came from immunoSEQ multiplex PCR; TCRdb stores just in-frame clones and leaves some out. Of 120,000 or so clones in the sample, more than 70% were seen once. The sequenced sample was peripheral blood. These receptors all stem from a man at least 80 years old with active or convalescent COVID-19.

The chain joins TRBV27 to TRBJ2-3; D unclear. The CDR3 is 14 amino acids. The V end lost 5 bases, the J end lost 2 bases, and 11 bases lay between the germline ends. Germline-derived CDR1 and CDR2 are MNHEY and SMNVEV (reference sequence). The CDR3 here is CASSRPGVTDTQYF. CDR3 coding DNA: TGTGCCAGCAGTCGGCCAGGCGTCACAGATACGCAGTATTTT.

A note on this clone: A junction end diverges from the germline sequence, so it may reflect a read error. This chain joins TRBV7-7 and TRBJ2-7; 12 positions agree with TRBD1. Germline V gives CDR1 SSHAT, CDR2 FNYEAQ (reference sequence). This CDR3 contains 16 residues. CDR3 sequence: CASSLVPGQGASEQYF. As DNA, the CDR3 is TGTGCTAGCAGCTTGGTTCCGGGACAGGGGGCTAGCGAGCAGTACTTC. Looking up the rest from reference TRBV7-7 and TRBJ2-7 gives the full variable domain: GAGVSQSPRYKVTKRGQDVTLRCDPISSHATLYWYQQALGQGPEFLTYFNYEAQPDKSGLPSDRFSAERPEGSISTLTIQRTEQRDSAMYRCASSLVPGQGASEQYFGPGTRLTVT.

The chain recombines TRBV4-3 with TRBJ2-3; the D is unclear. The CDR3 extends over 13 amino acids. Germline V lookup: CDR1 LGHNA, CDR2 YSLEER. The V end was cut by 2 bases, the J end by 6 bases, with 9 bases between. CDR3 residues: CASSQSLVDTQYF. The CDR3 coding sequence is TGCGCCAGCAGCCAATCCCTCGTGGATACGCAGTATTTT.

The V call is TRBV6-5, the J call TRBJ2-7; tentatively, D is TRBD1 (5 bases). The germline V gene encodes CDR1 MNHEY and CDR2 SVGAGI. The CDR3 loop spans 15 amino acids. Deletions cut 2 bases from V and 0 bases from J, with 11 bases between. This chain's CDR3 is CASSYTSTVSYEQYF. CDR3 in DNA: TGTGCCAGCAGTTACACATCGACAGTCTCCTACGAGCAGTACTTC.

V and J are TRBV6-5 and TRBJ1-5, with a weak D call TRBD1 (5 bases). Looked up from germline, CDR1 is MNHEY and CDR2 is SVGAGI. The CDR3 sequence is 14 residues long. Trimming removed 2 bases at V and 2 bases at J, with 7 bases between. CDR3 sequence: CASSYGRGNQPQHF. The CDR3 DNA follows: TGTGCCAGCAGTTACGGCAGGGGCAATCAGCCCCAGCATTTT.

The V and J genes are TRBV19 and TRBJ2-2; 10 bases line up with TRBD1. The CDR3 runs to 16 residues. Germline V gives CDR1 LNHDA, CDR2 SQIVND (reference sequence). V lost 5 bases to trimming and J lost 1 base; unmatched junction nucleotides: 4. The CDR3 loop reads CASSGRTGGNTGELFF. In DNA form, the CDR3 reads TGTGCCAGTAGTGGGCGGACAGGGGGGAACACCGGGGAGCTGTTTTTT.

The rearrangement joins TRBV9 to TRBJ1-3; a possible D gene is TRBD1 (6 bases). The V end was cut by 2 bases, the J end by 0 bases, with 18 bases between. Germline V lookup: CDR1 SGDLS, CDR2 YYNGEE. The CDR3 extends over 18 amino acids. The CDR3 loop reads CASSVLDRSISSGNTIYF. The CDR3 DNA reads as TGTGCCAGCAGCGTTCTTGACAGGTCCATCAGCTCTGGAAACACCATATATTTT.

This clone was recorded once. The chain links TRBV5-1 to TRBJ1-5, with 9 bases lining up with TRBD1. With V trimmed by 4 bases and J by 7 bases, 6 bases remained unmatched. CDR1 is SGHRS and CDR2 is YFSETQ in the germline V gene. The CDR3 is made up of 14 amino acids. CDR3 residues: CASSLDRGDQPQHF. CDR3 nucleotide sequence: TGCGCCAGCAGCCTAGACAGGGGGGACCAGCCCCAGCATTTT.

The V call is TRBV5-1, the J call TRBJ2-1; 10 nucleotides line up with TRBD1. The junction had 3 bases not matched to a gene; V was cut back by 3 bases and J by 6 bases. Germline V gives CDR1 SGHRS, CDR2 YFSETQ. The CDR3 runs 14 residues. CDR3 protein: CASSSGQGVNEQFF. CDR3 nucleotides: TGCGCCAGCAGCTCCGGACAGGGGGTCAATGAGCAGTTCTTC. The whole variable domain, remainder taken from reference TRBV5-1 and TRBJ2-1, is KAGVTQTPRYLIKTRGQQVTLSCSPISGHRSVSWYQQTPGQGLQFLFEYFSETQRNKGNFPGRFSGRQFSNSRSEMNVSTLELGDSALYLCASSSGQGVNEQFFGPGTRLTVL.

The chain carries TRBV7-2 and TRBJ2-3; TRBD2 is a possible D gene (5 bases). V lost 4 bases to trimming and J lost 0 bases, with 11 bases between them. The CDR3 runs to 15 residues. Germline CDR1 reads SGHTA; CDR2 reads FQGNSA. CDR3 amino acids: CASSSGVFSTDTQYF. The CDR3 region has the DNA TGTGCCAGCAGCTCCGGGGTTTTTAGCACAGATACGCAGTATTTT.

The rearrangement links TRBV5-1 to TRBJ1-2; D is undetermined. This CDR3 contains 14 residues. The germline V gene has CDR1 SGHRS and CDR2 YFSETQ. Between the trimmed V and J ends, which lost 0 bases and 0 bases, there was a span of 6 bases. CDR3 sequence reads: CASSLGASNYGYTF. The CDR3 DNA reads TGCGCCAGCAGCTTGGGAGCCTCTAACTATGGCTACACCTTC.

The rearrangement links TRBV19 to TRBJ1-2; 7 nucleotides align to TRBD1. Germline-derived CDR1 and CDR2 are LNHDA and SQIVND (reference sequence). The CDR3 sequence is 16 residues long. Trimming at V came to 4 bases and at J to 3 bases, leaving 11 bases not matched to a gene. This CDR3 reads CASSTKQGRNDYGYTF. CDR3 nucleotide sequence: TGTGCCAGTAGTACAAAACAGGGGAGGAATGACTATGGCTACACCTTC.

In this sample, this clone turned up once. The chain has TRBV5-1 and TRBJ1-5, with D hard to call. V was shortened by 0 bases and J by 2 bases, with 9 bases between the two germline ends. The germline V gene encodes CDR1 SGHRS and CDR2 YFSETQ. The CDR3 loop spans 15 amino acids. CDR3 DNA sequence: TGCGCCAGCAGCTTGGGCGGGCCGGGCAATCAGCCCCAGCATTTT. Translating gives CASSLGGPGNQPQHF.

The chain recombines TRBV9 with TRBJ2-3, with D maybe TRBD1 (5 bases). Germline assignment: CDR1 SGDLS and CDR2 YYNGEE. The CDR3 consists of 13 residues. Trimming removed 3 bases from V and 2 bases from J, with 7 bases in between. The CDR3 sequence is CASSGGNTDTQYF. The CDR3, as DNA: TGTGCCAGCAGCGGGGGCAACACAGATACGCAGTATTTT. The full variable domain, with the rest looked up from reference TRBV9 and TRBJ2-3, is DSGVTQTPKHLITATGQRVTLRCSPRSGDLSVYWYQQSLDQGLQFLIQYYNGEERAKGNILERFSAQQFPDLHSELNLSSLELGDSALYFCASSGGNTDTQYFGPGTRLTVL.

This clone was recorded a few times. The CDR3 nucleotides are TGTGCCTGGAGTGATCTCAAGCGGGGGAGCTCCTACGAGCAGTACTTC. Amino acid sequence: CAWSDLKRGSSYEQYF. The chain is built from TRBV30 and TRBJ2-7; 8 bases are a match to TRBD2. The CDR3 loop spans 16 amino acids. Germline V lookup: CDR1 GTSNPN, CDR2 SVGIG (reference sequence). Trimming cost V 1 base and J 0 bases; bases outside gene matches: 8.

The chain couples TRBV4-3 to TRBJ1-1, with D possibly TRBD1 on 6 matching bases. The ends were cut back, 3 bases at V and 10 bases at J, with 18 bases in the middle. Per the germline V gene, CDR1 is LGHNA and CDR2 is YSLEER. The CDR3 consists of 14 residues. In DNA form, the CDR3 reads TGCGCCAGCAGCCATCGGTACGAGGGAGGGGGAGCTTTCTTT. Its protein is CASSHRYEGGGAFF.

This clone showed up just a few times. The genes are TRBV19 and TRBJ1-4, with TRBD1 identical over 8 bases. Trimming removed 3 bases from V and 6 bases from J; junction bases left unmatched: 6. The CDR3 has 15 residues. Germline V gene data show CDR1 as LNHDA and CDR2 as SQIVND (reference sequence). The CDR3 spells CASSMRQGADEKLFF. The CDR3 DNA reads as TGTGCCAGTAGTATGCGCCAGGGGGCGGATGAAAAACTGTTTTTT.

The CDR3 is CASSQDRALGTEAFF. Written as DNA, the CDR3 is TGCGCCAGCAGCCAAGACAGGGCCCTGGGCACTGAAGCTTTCTTT. The chain combines TRBV4-3 with TRBJ1-1, with D tentatively TRBD1 (5 bases). V shed 0 bases and J shed 4 bases, with 12 bases lying between them. The CDR3 sequence is 15 residues long. Per germline, CDR1 LGHNA and CDR2 YSLEER.

The chain links TRBV7-3 to TRBJ2-3; TRBD2 matches 9 bases. CDR3 length: 14 residues. The germline V gene encodes CDR1 SGHTA and CDR2 FQGTGA. The V and J ends lost 4 bases and 1 base, in that order; junction bases with no gene match: 0. This CDR3 is CASSSSGGTDTQYF. The CDR3 DNA reads as TGTGCCAGCAGCTCTAGCGGGGGCACAGATACGCAGTATTTT.

The chain combines TRBV5-1 with TRBJ1-3, with D perhaps matching TRBD1 (5 bases). The V end was cut by 4 bases, the J end by 14 bases, with 19 bases between. CDR3 size: 13 residues. CDR1 is SGHRS and CDR2 is YFSETQ in the germline V gene. CDR3 nucleotides: TGCGCCAGCAGCCCGGGTGATTGGGGCTCACTATATTTT. Its translation: CASSPGDWGSLYF.